Shown below are 7 T cell receptor beta chains from a single sample sequenced in a study of blood T cells in healthy people across ages. Through a sample-barcoded 5' primer and a J-beta primer mix, a second PCR was run for roughly 7 to 11 cycles. TCRdb reanalysed the 5' RACE reads using MiXCR and keeps one entry per CDR3 protein. Among fewer than 650,000 distinct CDR3 sequences, roughly a quarter were seen once, and the ten largest hold approximately 3.6%. The same specimen was also included in a second study, on T cells of mothers and their children.

The specimen sequenced was blood. The origin of the receptors is a boy between 2 and 15 years old in good health.

On this clonotype itself: A much larger clone differs from this one at a single base, so this may be a read error. The chain joins TRBV12-3 or TRBV12-4 to TRBJ2-7; 9 nucleotides align to TRBD2. The CDR3 extends over 17 amino acids. The junction had 8 bases not matched to a gene; V was cut back by 0 bases and J by 2 bases. CDR3 sequence (DNA): TGTGCCAGCAGTTTAGCGTTTCAGCGGGAGGCTCCCTACGAGCAGTACTTC. Translation gives CASSLAFQREAPYEQYF.

The chain combines TRBV7-9 with TRBJ2-7; no clear D gene. Trimming shortened V by 5 bases and J by 0 bases, and 8 bases separated the two germline ends. This CDR3 is 13 amino acids long. Germline CDR1 and CDR2: SEHNR and FQNEAQ (reference sequence). The chain's CDR3 is CASSQKSSYEQYF. The CDR3 nucleotides read TGTGCCAGCAGCCAGAAAAGCTCCTACGAGCAGTACTTC.

Points on this clonotype: At one end, the junction sequence differs from germline, possibly due to a read error. The chain uses TRBV6-4 and TRBJ2-7, with TRBD2 as a possible D gene (6 bases). The germline gives CDR1 MRHNA, CDR2 SNTAGT. The CDR3 contains 10 residues. This CDR3 reads CASSPPGLNF. The CDR3 DNA sequence: TGTGCCAGCAGCCCTCCGGGACTCAACTTC.

The chain couples TRBV15 to TRBJ2-1, with 8 nucleotides matching TRBD1. The end of the DNA aligns better with TRBJ2-5, so the J call may be wrong. The CDR3 runs to 15 residues. Germline CDR1 and CDR2: LNHNV and YYDKDF (reference sequence). CDR3 DNA sequence: TGTGCCACCAGCAGAGATCGGGGGACAGGCGAGACCCAGTACTTC. It codes for CATSRDRGTGETQYF.

Regarding this clonotype: The CDR3 does not close with the conserved phenylalanine or tryptophan, likely indicating a read error. This sequence joins TRBV7-2 and TRBJ2-3; 12 bases are shared with TRBD2. Trimming removed 6 bases from V and 7 bases from J; junction bases left unmatched: 11. Germline-derived CDR1 and CDR2 are SGHTA and FQGNSA. This CDR3 contains 16 residues. The CDR3 DNA reads TGTGCCAGCAGTCAAACTAGCGGGGGGCACTTCTATACGCAGTATCTT. Translated, it gives CASSQTSGGHFYTQYL.

The chain is built from TRBV20-1 and TRBJ2-1; TRBD2 aligns across 13 bases. Germline V gene sequence: CDR1 DFQATT, CDR2 SNEGSKA (reference sequence). The CDR3 spans 16 residues. With V trimmed by 6 bases and J by 3 bases, 8 bases remained unmatched. Here the CDR3 DNA reads TGCAGTGCCATTGGACTAGCGGGAGTGGACTACAATGAGCAGTTCTTC. Amino acid sequence: CSAIGLAGVDYNEQFF.

This clonotype was seen a few times. The rearrangement joins TRBV12-3 or TRBV12-4 to TRBJ2-1, with 10 bases lining up with TRBD2. This CDR3 has 17 amino acids. V lost 3 bases to trimming and J lost 0 bases; unmatched junction nucleotides: 5. The DNA for the CDR3 is TGTGCCAGCAGTTTCGGGCTAGCGGGGGCCTCCTACAATGAGCAGTTCTTC. Protein product: CASSFGLAGASYNEQFF.